This T cell receptor beta chain emerged from a study of blood T cells in healthy people across ages. The CDR3 loop spans 17 amino acids. Trimming removed 1 base at V and 6 bases at J, with 22 bases between. Germline CDR1 is SEHNR and CDR2 is FQNEAQ (reference sequence). With regard to this clonotype: Its antigen remains unknown.

Primed by a sample-barcoded 5' primer and a J-beta primer mix, a second PCR proceeded for about 7 to 11 cycles. TCRdb ran MiXCR on the 5' RACE reads and lists one entry per CDR3 protein. The profile covers about 1.6 million distinct CDR3 sequences, with around 36% appearing a single time and about 10% taken by the ten largest. Study-wide points: Diversity figures based on one million T cells were deemed too low.

Sequenced: blood. The chain has TRBV7-9 and TRBJ2-7; possibly TRBD1 or TRBD2 for D (6 bases each). The TCR originated in a woman in her thirties in good health. The CDR3 protein is CASSLVRGADWACEQYF. CDR3 nucleotides: TGTGCCAGCAGCTTAGTAAGGGGGGCAGACTGGGCCTGCGAGCAGTACTTC.